This entry features one TCR beta chain sequence. Amplification targeted the TCR beta CDR3 regions, with RNA transcripts as the source material. RT-PCR was first run with HTBI primers, then multiplex PCR in a second round. TCRdb re-called the multiplex PCR reads through MiXCR, storing one row per CDR3 protein. The data contain around 1.1 million distinct CDR3 sequences, 36% of them seen just once; the ten biggest clones take up roughly 10%. The data belong to a study of Graves' ophthalmopathy and Graves' hyperthyroidism. The CDR3 is 17 residues long. From germline, CDR1 is MNHEY and CDR2 SVGAGI. V trimming: 0 bases; J trimming: 4 bases; junction bases outside the gene matches: 3.

The source is an adult man with Graves' hyperthyroidism. The chain couples TRBV6-5 to TRBJ2-2; the match to TRBD2 covers 12 bases. The specimen was peripheral blood or thyroid tissue (not recorded which). The CDR3: CASSYSPGLAGTGELFF. CDR3 coding DNA: TGTGCCAGCAGTTACTCACCGGGACTAGCGGGCACCGGGGAGCTGTTTTTT.